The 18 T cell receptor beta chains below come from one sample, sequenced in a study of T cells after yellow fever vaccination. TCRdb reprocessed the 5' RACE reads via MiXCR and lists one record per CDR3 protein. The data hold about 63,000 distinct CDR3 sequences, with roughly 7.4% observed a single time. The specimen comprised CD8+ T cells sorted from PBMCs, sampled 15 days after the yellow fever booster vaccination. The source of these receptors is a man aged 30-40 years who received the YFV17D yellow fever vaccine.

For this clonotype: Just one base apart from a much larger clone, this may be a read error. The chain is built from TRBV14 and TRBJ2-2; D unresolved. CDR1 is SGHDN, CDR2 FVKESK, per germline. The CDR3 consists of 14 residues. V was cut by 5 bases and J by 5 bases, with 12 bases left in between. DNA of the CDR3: TGTGCCAGCAGCGGGTCAGGTCTTACCGGGGAGCTGTTTTTT. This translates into CASSGSGLTGELFF.

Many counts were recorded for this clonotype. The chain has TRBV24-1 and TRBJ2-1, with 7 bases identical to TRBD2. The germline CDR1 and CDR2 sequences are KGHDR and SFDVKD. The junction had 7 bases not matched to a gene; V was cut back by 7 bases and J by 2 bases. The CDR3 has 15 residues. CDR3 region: CATSGGGKTYNEQFF. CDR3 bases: TGTGCCACCAGCGGGGGAGGGAAGACCTACAATGAGCAGTTCTTC.

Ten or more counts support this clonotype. DNA for the CDR3: TGCAGTGCTAGTCCCAGCGGGAGGTTCTATGAGCAGTTCTTC. Amino acid sequence: CSASPSGRFYEQFF. The V gene is TRBV20-1, the J gene TRBJ2-1, with TRBD2 matching 9 bases. After removal of 3 bases from V and 8 bases from J, the junction contained 8 bases not matched to a gene. This CDR3 is 14 amino acids long. From germline, CDR1 is DFQATT and CDR2 SNEGSKA (reference sequence).

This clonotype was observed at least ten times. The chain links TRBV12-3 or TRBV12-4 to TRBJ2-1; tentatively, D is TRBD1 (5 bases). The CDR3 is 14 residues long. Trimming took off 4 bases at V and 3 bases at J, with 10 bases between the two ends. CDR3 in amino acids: CASSWGADYNEQFF. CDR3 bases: TGTGCCAGCAGTTGGGGCGCGGACTACAATGAGCAGTTCTTC.

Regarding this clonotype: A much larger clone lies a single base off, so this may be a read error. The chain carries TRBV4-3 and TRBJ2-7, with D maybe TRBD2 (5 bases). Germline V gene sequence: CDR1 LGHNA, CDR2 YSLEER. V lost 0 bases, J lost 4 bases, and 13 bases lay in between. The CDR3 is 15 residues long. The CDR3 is CASSQDPSGMYEQYF. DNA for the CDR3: TGCGCCAGCAGCCAAGATCCTTCGGGGATGTACGAGCAGTACTTC.

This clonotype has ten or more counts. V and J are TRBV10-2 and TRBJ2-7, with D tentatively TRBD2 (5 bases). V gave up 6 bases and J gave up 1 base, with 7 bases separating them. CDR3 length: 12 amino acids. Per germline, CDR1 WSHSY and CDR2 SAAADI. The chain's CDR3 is CASSAGSYEQYF. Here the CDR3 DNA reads TGCGCCAGCAGCGCGGGTTCCTACGAGCAGTACTTC.

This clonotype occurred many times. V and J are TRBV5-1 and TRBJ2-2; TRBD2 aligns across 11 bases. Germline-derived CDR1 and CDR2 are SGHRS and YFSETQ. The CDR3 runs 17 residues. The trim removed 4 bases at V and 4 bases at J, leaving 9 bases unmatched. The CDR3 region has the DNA TGCGCCAGCAGCCACACTAGCGGGAGCGCGACCACCGGGGAGCTGTTTTTT. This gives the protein CASSHTSGSATTGELFF.

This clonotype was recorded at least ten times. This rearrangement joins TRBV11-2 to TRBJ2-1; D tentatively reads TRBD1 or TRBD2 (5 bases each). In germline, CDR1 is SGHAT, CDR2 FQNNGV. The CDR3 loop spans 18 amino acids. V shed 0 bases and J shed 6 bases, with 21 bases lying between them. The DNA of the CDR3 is TGTGCCAGCAGCTTAGATGGGGTCGGGGCCCCTAAGTTCAATGAGCAGTTCTTC. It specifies CASSLDGVGAPKFNEQFF.

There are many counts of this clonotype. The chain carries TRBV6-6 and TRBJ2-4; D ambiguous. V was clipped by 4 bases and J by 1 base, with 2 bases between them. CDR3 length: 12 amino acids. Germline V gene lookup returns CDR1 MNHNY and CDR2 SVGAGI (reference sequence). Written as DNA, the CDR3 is TGTGCCAGCAGTTCCGCCAAAAACATTCAGTACTTC. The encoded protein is CASSSAKNIQYF.

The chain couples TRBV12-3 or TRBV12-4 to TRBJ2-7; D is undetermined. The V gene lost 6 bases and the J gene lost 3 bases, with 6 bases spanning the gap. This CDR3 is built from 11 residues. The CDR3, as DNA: TGTGCCAGCAGCGAGCTCTACGAGCAGTACTTC. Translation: CASSELYEQYF.

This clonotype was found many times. The CDR3 loop is CASSPSVQFEQYF. Written as DNA, the CDR3 is TGTGCCAGCAGCCCATCGGTGCAGTTCGAGCAGTACTTC. The genes are TRBV14 and TRBJ2-7; no reliable D call. The germline CDR1 and CDR2 sequences are SGHDN and FVKESK. The CDR3 contains 13 residues. Trimming cost V 4 bases and J 6 bases, with 13 bases left between them.

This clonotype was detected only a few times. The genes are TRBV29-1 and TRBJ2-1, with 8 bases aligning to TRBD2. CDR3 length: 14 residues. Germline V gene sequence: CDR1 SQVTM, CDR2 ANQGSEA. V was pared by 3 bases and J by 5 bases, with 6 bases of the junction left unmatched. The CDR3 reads CSVDPGGPNNEQFF. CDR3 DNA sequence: TGCAGCGTTGACCCGGGAGGGCCAAACAATGAGCAGTTCTTC.

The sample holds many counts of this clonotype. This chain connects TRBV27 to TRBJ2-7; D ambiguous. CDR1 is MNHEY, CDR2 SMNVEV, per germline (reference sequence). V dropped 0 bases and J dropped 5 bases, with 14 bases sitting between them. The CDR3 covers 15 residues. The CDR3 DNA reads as TGTGCCAGCAGTTTATCGAAATCTCCGGTCCACGAGCAGTACTTC. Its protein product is CASSLSKSPVHEQYF.

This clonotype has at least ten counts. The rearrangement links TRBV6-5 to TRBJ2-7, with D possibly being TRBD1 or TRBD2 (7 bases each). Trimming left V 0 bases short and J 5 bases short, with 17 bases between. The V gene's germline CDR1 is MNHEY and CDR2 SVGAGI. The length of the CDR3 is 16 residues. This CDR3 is CASSYSWGGGADEQYF. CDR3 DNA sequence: TGTGCCAGCAGTTACTCCTGGGGAGGGGGCGCCGACGAGCAGTACTTC.

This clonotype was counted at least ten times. The CDR3 region is CSASGTVSYNEQFF. The CDR3 nucleotides are TGCAGTGCCTCCGGGACAGTCTCCTACAATGAGCAGTTCTTC. The chain joins TRBV20-1 to TRBJ2-1, with 7 positions matching TRBD1. CDR1 and CDR2 from the germline V gene are DFQATT and SNEGSKA (reference sequence). This CDR3 has 14 residues. Trimming cost V 6 bases and J 0 bases; bases outside gene matches: 5.

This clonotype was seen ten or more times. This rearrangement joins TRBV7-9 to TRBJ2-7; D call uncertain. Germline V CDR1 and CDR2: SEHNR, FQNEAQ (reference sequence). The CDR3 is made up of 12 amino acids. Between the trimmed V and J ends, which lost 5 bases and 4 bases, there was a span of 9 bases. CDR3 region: CASSDPSYEQYF. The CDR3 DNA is TGTGCCAGCAGCGACCCCTCATACGAGCAGTACTTC.

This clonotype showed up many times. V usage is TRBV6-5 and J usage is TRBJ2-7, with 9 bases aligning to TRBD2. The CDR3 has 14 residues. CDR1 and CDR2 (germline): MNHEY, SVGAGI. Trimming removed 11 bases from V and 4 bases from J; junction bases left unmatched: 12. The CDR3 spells CAASLAGGGYEQYF. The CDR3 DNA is TGTGCCGCCTCTCTTGCGGGAGGGGGGTACGAGCAGTACTTC.

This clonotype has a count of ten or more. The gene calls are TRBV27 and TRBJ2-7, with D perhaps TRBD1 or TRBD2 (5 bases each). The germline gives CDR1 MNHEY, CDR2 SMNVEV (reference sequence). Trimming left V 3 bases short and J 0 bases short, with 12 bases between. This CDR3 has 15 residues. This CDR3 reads CASSLRGASSYEQYF. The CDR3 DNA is TGTGCCAGCAGTTTGAGGGGCGCGAGCTCCTACGAGCAGTACTTC.